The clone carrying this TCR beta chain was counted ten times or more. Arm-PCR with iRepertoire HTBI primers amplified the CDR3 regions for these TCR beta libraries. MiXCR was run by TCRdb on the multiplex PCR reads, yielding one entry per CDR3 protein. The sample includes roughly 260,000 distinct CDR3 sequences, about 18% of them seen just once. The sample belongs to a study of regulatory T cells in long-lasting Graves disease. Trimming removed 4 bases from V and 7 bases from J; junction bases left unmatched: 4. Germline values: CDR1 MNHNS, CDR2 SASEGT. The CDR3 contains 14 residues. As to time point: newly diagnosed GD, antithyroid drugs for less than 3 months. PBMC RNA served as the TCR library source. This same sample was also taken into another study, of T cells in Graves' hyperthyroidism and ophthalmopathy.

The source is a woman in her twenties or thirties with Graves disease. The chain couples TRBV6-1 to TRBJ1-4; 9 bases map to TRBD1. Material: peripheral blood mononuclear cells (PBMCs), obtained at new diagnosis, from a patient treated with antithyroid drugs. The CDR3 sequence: CASSVDRGGEKLFF. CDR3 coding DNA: TGTGCCAGCAGTGTGGACAGGGGTGGTGAAAAACTGTTTTTT.